These T cell receptor beta chains were read from a single sample in a study of T cells in Graves' hyperthyroidism and ophthalmopathy. Each CDR3 protein gets one entry after TCRdb re-called the multiplex PCR reads with MiXCR. The sample has around 500,000 distinct CDR3 sequences, 20% to 25% seen once. Sequenced input: blood. The origin of the receptors is a woman in her sixties or seventies with Graves' ophthalmopathy. The CDR3 runs from the conserved cysteine through the conserved F or W. A D gene is named only where the DNA matches it firmly. Clone sizes are given selectively: once, few, many, or a class where the clone is expanded.

abundance: many; v_gene: TRBV3-1; d_gene: .; j_gene: TRBJ2-7; CDR3nt: TGTGCCAGCAGCCCGGTGGGGAACGAGCAGTACTTC; CDR3aa: CASSPVGNEQYF
abundance: few; v_gene: TRBV7-9; d_gene: TRBD1; j_gene: TRBJ2-3; CDR3nt: TGTGCCAGCAGCTTAGTTGGGACAGGGACTAGCACAGATACGCAGTATTTT; CDR3aa: CASSLVGTGTSTDTQYF
abundance: .; v_gene: TRBV5-1; d_gene: TRBD1; j_gene: TRBJ1-1; CDR3nt: TGCGCCAGCAGCACCTCCTTGACAGGGAACGCTGAAGCTTTCTTT; CDR3aa: CASSTSLTGNAEAFF
abundance: few; v_gene: TRBV6-6; d_gene: .; j_gene: TRBJ2-2; CDR3nt: TGTGCCAGCAGTTACTCCCATATTTTCGCGAACACCGGGGAGCTGTTTTTT; CDR3aa: CASSYSHIFANTGELFF
abundance: .; v_gene: TRBV25-1; d_gene: TRBD1; j_gene: TRBJ1-6; CDR3nt: TGTGCCAGCAGTGATACCCGGACAGGGGGCTATTTAGATTCACCCCTCCACTTT; CDR3aa: CASSDTRTGGYLDSPLHF
abundance: few; v_gene: TRBV5-1; d_gene: TRBD1; j_gene: TRBJ2-3; CDR3nt: TGCGCCAGCAGCTCGCCGGGACAGGGAGGCCTAGCGGACTCTTCAGATACGCAGTATTTT; CDR3aa: CASSSPGQGGLADSSDTQYF
abundance: few; v_gene: TRBV7-2; d_gene: .; j_gene: TRBJ2-4; CDR3nt: TGTGCCAGCAGCTTAGTTTGGGGAAACATTCAGTACTTC; CDR3aa: CASSLVWGNIQYF
abundance: .; v_gene: TRBV28; d_gene: TRBD1; j_gene: TRBJ1-1; CDR3nt: TGTGCCAGCAGTCTAGGGACAGTCGAAGCTTTCTTT; CDR3aa: CASSLGTVEAFF
abundance: few; v_gene: TRBV3-1; d_gene: .; j_gene: TRBJ2-1; CDR3nt: TGTGCCAGCAGCCAAGATTTGGGCGCGACCAACAATGAGCAGTTCTTC; CDR3aa: CASSQDLGATNNEQFF
abundance: .; v_gene: TRBV5-1; d_gene: .; j_gene: TRBJ2-1; CDR3nt: TGCGCCAGCAGCTTGGGCTCGTGGCCCTACAATGAGCAGTTCTTC; CDR3aa: CASSLGSWPYNEQFF
abundance: few; v_gene: TRBV6-1; d_gene: .; j_gene: TRBJ2-2; CDR3nt: TGTGCCAGCCAGTCCTCTAGCACCAACACCGGGGAGCTGTTTTTT; CDR3aa: CASQSSSTNTGELFF
abundance: .; v_gene: TRBV5-5; d_gene: .; j_gene: TRBJ2-2; CDR3nt: TGTGCCAGCAGCTTGGGAAGGGGAGGCGGGGAGCTGTTTTTT; CDR3aa: CASSLGRGGGELFF
abundance: .; v_gene: TRBV3-1; d_gene: .; j_gene: TRBJ2-7; CDR3nt: TGTGCCAGCAGCCCACAGCCCACCTACGAGCAGTACTTC; CDR3aa: CASSPQPTYEQYF
abundance: few; v_gene: TRBV12-3/TRBV12-4; d_gene: TRBD1; j_gene: TRBJ2-7; CDR3nt: TGTGCCAGCAGTTCTCACAGGGGGAGGTACGAGCAGTACTTC; CDR3aa: CASSSHRGRYEQYF
abundance: .; v_gene: TRBV7-2; d_gene: TRBD2; j_gene: TRBJ2-3; CDR3nt: TGTGCCAGCAGTTCGAGGGACCCCTCCGCTAGCGGGGGACAGTATTTT; CDR3aa: CASSSRDPSASGGQYF
abundance: few; v_gene: TRBV3-1; d_gene: .; j_gene: TRBJ2-7; CDR3nt: TGTGCCAGCAGCGACCTTTCGGAAGGGTTTAAGAACGAGCAGTACTTC; CDR3aa: CASSDLSEGFKNEQYF
abundance: many; v_gene: TRBV2; d_gene: .; j_gene: TRBJ2-7; CDR3nt: TGTGCCAGCAGTGACCCCTACGAGCAGTACTTC; CDR3aa: CASSDPYEQYF
abundance: many; v_gene: TRBV15; d_gene: TRBD2; j_gene: TRBJ2-2; CDR3nt: TGTGCCACCAGCGGACGAGCTAGCGGGAGCGGCACCGGGGAGCTGTTTTTT; CDR3aa: CATSGRASGSGTGELFF
abundance: .; v_gene: TRBV20-1; d_gene: .; j_gene: TRBJ2-3; CDR3nt: TGCAGTGCTAGATCCCTTGGAACAGATACGCAGTATTTT; CDR3aa: CSARSLGTDTQYF
abundance: few; v_gene: TRBV5-5; d_gene: .; j_gene: TRBJ1-6; CDR3nt: TGTGCCAGCAGCTTGACCCCCGATTCACCCCTCCACTTT; CDR3aa: CASSLTPDSPLHF
abundance: once; v_gene: TRBV7-2; d_gene: TRBD1; j_gene: TRBJ2-7; CDR3nt: TGTGCCAGCAGCATTCGGACAGGGAGGGAGCAGTACTTC; CDR3aa: CASSIRTGREQYF
abundance: few; v_gene: TRBV2; d_gene: TRBD2; j_gene: TRBJ2-5; CDR3nt: TGTGCCAGCAGTGACCTTAGCGGGAGGGAGAGGGAGACCCAGTACTTC; CDR3aa: CASSDLSGRERETQYF
abundance: few; v_gene: TRBV30; d_gene: TRBD2; j_gene: TRBJ2-1; CDR3nt: TGTGCCTGGAGTGTGGCGGGAGAAGGGTTCTTC; CDR3aa: CAWSVAGEGFF
abundance: few; v_gene: TRBV11-1; d_gene: .; j_gene: TRBJ2-5; CDR3nt: TGTGCCAGCAGCTTGGGGGTTGAGGAGACCCAGTACTTC; CDR3aa: CASSLGVEETQYF
abundance: few; v_gene: TRBV12-3/TRBV12-4; d_gene: .; j_gene: TRBJ1-6; CDR3nt: TGTGCCACCTCGAACCTGATGGGTTCACCCCTCCACTTT; CDR3aa: CATSNLMGSPLHF
abundance: few; v_gene: TRBV5-1; d_gene: .; j_gene: TRBJ1-2; CDR3nt: TGCGCCAGCAGCGAGACCAGGGGTGGCTACACCTTC; CDR3aa: CASSETRGGYTF
abundance: few; v_gene: TRBV6-1; d_gene: TRBD1; j_gene: TRBJ2-1; CDR3nt: TGTGCCAGCAGGACTACCACAGGGGGCGTCCGACATGAGCAGTTCTTC; CDR3aa: CASRTTTGGVRHEQFF
abundance: few; v_gene: TRBV6-2/TRBV6-3; d_gene: .; j_gene: TRBJ2-5; CDR3nt: TGTGCCAGCAGTTACGGCAGGGTAGAGACCCAGTACTTC; CDR3aa: CASSYGRVETQYF
abundance: .; v_gene: TRBV7-9; d_gene: .; j_gene: TRBJ2-1; CDR3nt: TGTGCCAGCAGCTTAGTGGCTAGTGAGCAGTTCTTC; CDR3aa: CASSLVASEQFF
abundance: .; v_gene: TRBV10-1; d_gene: .; j_gene: TRBJ2-2; CDR3nt: TGCGCCAGCAGTGAGTCGATGGCCCCGGGGACCGGGGAGCTGTTTTTT; CDR3aa: CASSESMAPGTGELFF
abundance: few; v_gene: TRBV5-5; d_gene: .; j_gene: TRBJ1-2; CDR3nt: TGTGCCAGCAGCTCTCGTGCGGGTGGCTACACCTTC; CDR3aa: CASSSRAGGYTF
abundance: few; v_gene: TRBV11-3; d_gene: TRBD2; j_gene: TRBJ2-1; CDR3nt: TGTGCCAGCAGCTCCTCGCGGGAGCCCCCCTACAATGAGCAGTTCTTC; CDR3aa: CASSSSREPPYNEQFF
abundance: few; v_gene: TRBV30; d_gene: TRBD2; j_gene: TRBJ2-7; CDR3nt: TGTGCCTGGAGTGTAGCGGGAGTTCGCCACGAGCAGTACTTC; CDR3aa: CAWSVAGVRHEQYF
abundance: many; v_gene: TRBV28; d_gene: .; j_gene: TRBJ1-5; CDR3nt: TGTGCCAGCAGTTTCGGAGGGGTTAGCAATCAGCCCCAGCATTTT; CDR3aa: CASSFGGVSNQPQHF
abundance: many; v_gene: TRBV2; d_gene: .; j_gene: TRBJ2-1; CDR3nt: TGTGCCAGCACGAGGGGTCGGTCCTACAATGAGCAGTTCTTC; CDR3aa: CASTRGRSYNEQFF
abundance: .; v_gene: TRBV6-1; d_gene: .; j_gene: TRBJ1-1; CDR3nt: TGTGCCAGCAGTGAGGAGGCTATGAACACTGAAGCTTTCTTT; CDR3aa: CASSEEAMNTEAFF
abundance: .; v_gene: TRBV2; d_gene: TRBD1; j_gene: TRBJ1-5; CDR3nt: TGTGCCAGCAGTCCACAGGGGATGCGGCAGCCCCAGCATTTT; CDR3aa: CASSPQGMRQPQHF